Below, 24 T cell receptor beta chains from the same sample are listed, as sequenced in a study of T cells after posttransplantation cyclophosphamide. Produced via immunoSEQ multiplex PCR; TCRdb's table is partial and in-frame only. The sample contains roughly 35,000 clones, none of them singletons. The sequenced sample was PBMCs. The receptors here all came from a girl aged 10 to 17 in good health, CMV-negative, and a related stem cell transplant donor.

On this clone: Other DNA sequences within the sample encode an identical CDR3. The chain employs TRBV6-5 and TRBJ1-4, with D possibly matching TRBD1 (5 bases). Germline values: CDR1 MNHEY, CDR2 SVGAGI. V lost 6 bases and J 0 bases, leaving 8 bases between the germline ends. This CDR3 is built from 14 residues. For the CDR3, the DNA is TGTGCCAGCAGGGGGCAGGCAACTAATGAAAAACTGTTTTTT. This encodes CASRGQATNEKLFF.

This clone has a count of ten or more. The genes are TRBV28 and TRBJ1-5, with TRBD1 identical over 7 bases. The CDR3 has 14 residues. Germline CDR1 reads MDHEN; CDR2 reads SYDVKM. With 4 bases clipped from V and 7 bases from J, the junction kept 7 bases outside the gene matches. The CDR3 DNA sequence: TGTGCCAGCAGTTCTGTGGCAGGGGGGCAGCCCCAGCATTTT. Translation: CASSSVAGGQPQHF.

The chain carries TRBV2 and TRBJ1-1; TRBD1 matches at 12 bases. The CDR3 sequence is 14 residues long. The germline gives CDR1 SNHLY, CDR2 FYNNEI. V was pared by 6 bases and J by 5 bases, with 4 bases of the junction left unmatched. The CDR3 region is CASSGTGGGTEAFF. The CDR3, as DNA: TGTGCCAGCAGCGGGACAGGGGGCGGGACTGAAGCTTTCTTT.

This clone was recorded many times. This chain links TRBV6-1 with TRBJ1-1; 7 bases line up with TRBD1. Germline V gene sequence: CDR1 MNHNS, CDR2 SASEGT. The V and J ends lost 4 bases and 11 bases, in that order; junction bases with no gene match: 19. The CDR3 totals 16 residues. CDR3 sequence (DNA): TGTGCCAGCAGTGCACAGCCGGGACAGCCCAAGATTTCGGCTTTCTTT. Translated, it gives CASSAQPGQPKISAFF.

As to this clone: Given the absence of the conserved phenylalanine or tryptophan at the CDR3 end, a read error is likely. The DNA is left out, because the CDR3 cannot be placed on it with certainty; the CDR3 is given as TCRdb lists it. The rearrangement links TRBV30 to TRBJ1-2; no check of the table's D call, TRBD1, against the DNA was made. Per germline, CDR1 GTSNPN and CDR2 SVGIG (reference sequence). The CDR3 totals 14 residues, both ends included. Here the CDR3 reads CAWSVLVRGDGHTL.

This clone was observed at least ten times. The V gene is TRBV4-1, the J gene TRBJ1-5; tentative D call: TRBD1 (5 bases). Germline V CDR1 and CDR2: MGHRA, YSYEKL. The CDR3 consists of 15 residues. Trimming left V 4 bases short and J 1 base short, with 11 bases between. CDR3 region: CASSRAPGSNQPQHF. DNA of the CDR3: TGCGCCAGCAGCCGGGCCCCAGGGAGCAATCAGCCCCAGCATTTT.

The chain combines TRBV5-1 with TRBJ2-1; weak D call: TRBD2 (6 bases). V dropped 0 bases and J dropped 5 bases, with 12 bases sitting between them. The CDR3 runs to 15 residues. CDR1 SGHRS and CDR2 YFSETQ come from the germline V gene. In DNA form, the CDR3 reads TGCGCCAGCAGCTTGGCGGGAGCCAGTAACAATGAGCAGTTCTTC. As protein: CASSLAGASNNEQFF.

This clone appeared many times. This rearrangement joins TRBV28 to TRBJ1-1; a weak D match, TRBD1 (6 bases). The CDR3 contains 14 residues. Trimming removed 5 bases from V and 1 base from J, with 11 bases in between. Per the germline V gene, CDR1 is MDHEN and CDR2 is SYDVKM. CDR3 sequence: CASSAGAPNTEAFF. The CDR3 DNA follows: TGTGCCAGCAGTGCAGGGGCCCCGAACACTGAAGCTTTCTTT.

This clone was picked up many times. Written as DNA, the CDR3 is TGTGCCTGGAGTGTACGGAGGGTTGCGTCCGAAGCTTTCTTT. Its protein product is CAWSVRRVASEAFF. V usage is TRBV30 and J usage is TRBJ1-1; D not resolved. V was clipped by 0 bases and J by 8 bases, with 16 bases between them. Per germline, CDR1 GTSNPN and CDR2 SVGIG (reference sequence). This CDR3 is 14 amino acids long.

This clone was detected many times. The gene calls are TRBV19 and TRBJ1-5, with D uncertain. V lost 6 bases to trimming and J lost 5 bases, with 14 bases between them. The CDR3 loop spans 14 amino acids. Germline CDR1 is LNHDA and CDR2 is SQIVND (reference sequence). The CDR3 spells CASRGGLHHQPQHF. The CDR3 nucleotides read TGTGCCAGTAGGGGAGGGTTGCATCATCAGCCCCAGCATTTT.

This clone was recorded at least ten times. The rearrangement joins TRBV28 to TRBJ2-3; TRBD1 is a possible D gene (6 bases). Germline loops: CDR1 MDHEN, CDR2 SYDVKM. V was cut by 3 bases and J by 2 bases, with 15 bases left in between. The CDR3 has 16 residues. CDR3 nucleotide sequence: TGTGCCAGCAGTTTCCTAGGGACATCAACCACAGATACGCAGTATTTT. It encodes CASSFLGTSTTDTQYF.

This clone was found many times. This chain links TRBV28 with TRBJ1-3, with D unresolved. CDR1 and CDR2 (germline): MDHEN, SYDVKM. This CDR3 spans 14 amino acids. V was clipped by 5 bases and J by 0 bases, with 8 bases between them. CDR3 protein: CASSPPGSGNTIYF. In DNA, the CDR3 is TGTGCCAGCAGTCCCCCGGGCTCTGGAAACACCATATATTTT.

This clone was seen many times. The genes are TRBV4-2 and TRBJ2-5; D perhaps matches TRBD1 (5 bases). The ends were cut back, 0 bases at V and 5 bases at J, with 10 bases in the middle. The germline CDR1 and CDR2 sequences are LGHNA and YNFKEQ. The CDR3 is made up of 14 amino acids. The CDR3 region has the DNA TGTGCCAGCAGCCAAGATCTGGGGCGGGAGACCCAGTACTTC. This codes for CASSQDLGRETQYF.

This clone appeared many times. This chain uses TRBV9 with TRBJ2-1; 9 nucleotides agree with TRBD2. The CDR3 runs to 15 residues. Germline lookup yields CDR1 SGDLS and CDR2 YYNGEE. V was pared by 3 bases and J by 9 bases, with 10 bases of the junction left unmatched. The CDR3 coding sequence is TGTGCCAGCAGCGCGGCCGGGACTAGCATGTCTGAGCAGTTCTTC. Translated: CASSAAGTSMSEQFF.

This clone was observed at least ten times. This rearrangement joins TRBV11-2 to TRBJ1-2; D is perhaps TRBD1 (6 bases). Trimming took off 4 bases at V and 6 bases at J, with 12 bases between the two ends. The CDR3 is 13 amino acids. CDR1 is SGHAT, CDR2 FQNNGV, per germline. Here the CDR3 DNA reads TGTGCCAGCAGCTCGACAGGCGCCGATGGCTACACCTTC. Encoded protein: CASSSTGADGYTF.

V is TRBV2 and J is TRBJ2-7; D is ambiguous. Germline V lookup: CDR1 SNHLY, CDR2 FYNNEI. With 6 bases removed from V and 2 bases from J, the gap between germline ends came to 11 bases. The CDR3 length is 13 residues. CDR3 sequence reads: CASSPSSAYEQYF. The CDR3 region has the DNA TGTGCCAGCAGCCCCTCGTCGGCCTACGAGCAGTACTTC.

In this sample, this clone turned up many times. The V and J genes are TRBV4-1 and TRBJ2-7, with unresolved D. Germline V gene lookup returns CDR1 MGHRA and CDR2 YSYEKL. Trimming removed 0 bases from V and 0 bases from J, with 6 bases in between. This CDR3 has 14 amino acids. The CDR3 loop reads CASSQDQNSYEQYF. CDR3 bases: TGCGCCAGCAGCCAAGATCAGAACTCCTACGAGCAGTACTTC.

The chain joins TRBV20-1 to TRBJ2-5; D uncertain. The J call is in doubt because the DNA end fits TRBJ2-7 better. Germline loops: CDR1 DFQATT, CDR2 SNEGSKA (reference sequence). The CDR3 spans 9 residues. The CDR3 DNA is TGCAGCCCTTTCCACGAGCAGTACTTC. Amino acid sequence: CSPFHEQYF.

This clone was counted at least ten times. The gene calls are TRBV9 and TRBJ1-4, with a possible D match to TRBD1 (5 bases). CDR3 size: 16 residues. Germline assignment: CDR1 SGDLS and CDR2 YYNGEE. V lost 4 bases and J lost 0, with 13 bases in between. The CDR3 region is CASSFTGGATNEKLFF. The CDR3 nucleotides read TGTGCCAGCAGCTTCACCGGGGGGGCAACTAATGAAAAACTGTTTTTT.

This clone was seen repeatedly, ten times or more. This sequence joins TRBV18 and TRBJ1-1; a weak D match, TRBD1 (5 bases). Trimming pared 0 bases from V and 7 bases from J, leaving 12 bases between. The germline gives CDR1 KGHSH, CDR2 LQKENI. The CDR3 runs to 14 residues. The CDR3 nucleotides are TGTGCCAGCTCACCACCGGGTCTTAGGGGTGAAGCTTTCTTT. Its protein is CASSPPGLRGEAFF.

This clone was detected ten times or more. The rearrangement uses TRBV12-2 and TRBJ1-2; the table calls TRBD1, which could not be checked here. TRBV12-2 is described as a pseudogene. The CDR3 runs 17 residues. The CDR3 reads CASRNKGQGPLTGGYTF. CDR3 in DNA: TGTGCAAGTCGCAACAAGGGACAGGGTCCCTTGACGGGTGGCTACACCTTC.

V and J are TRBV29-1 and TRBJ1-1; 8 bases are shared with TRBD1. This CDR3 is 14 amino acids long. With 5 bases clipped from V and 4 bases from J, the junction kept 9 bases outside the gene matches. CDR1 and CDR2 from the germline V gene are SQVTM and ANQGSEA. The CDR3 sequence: CSVFTQGASTEAFF. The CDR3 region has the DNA TGCAGCGTTTTTACTCAGGGGGCCAGCACTGAAGCTTTCTTT.

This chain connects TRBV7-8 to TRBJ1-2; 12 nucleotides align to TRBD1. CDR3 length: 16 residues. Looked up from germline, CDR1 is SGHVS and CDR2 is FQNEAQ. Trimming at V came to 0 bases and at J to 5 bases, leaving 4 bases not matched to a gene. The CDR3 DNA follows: TGTGCCAGCAGCTTAGCTGGGACAGGGGGCGAATATGGCTACACCTTC. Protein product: CASSLAGTGGEYGYTF.

CDR3 in amino acids: CASSLRRTRSAGAPSTDTQYF. CDR3 sequence (DNA): TGTGCCAGCAGCCTACGACGGACCCGATCAGCGGGAGCCCCTAGCACAGATACGCAGTATTTT. V usage is TRBV7-8 and J usage is TRBJ2-3; 8 bases line up with TRBD2. CDR1 and CDR2 from the germline V gene are SGHVS and FQNEAQ. This CDR3 spans 21 amino acids. The V segment lost 5 bases and the J segment 0 bases; nucleotides outside the gene matches: 22.